Sequencing of this T cell receptor beta chain was carried out in a study of blood T cell repertoires in COVID-19. Background on the study: Sites across the United States, Italy and Spain contributed samples from acute and convalescent COVID-19. PBMCs, B-cell-depleted T cells, or T cells provided the cDNA or gDNA that made up the material.

The table lists this clone with a count of one. Germline loops: CDR1 LNHDA, CDR2 SQIVND (reference sequence). Trimming took 6 bases from V and 0 from J; bases not matched to a gene: 2. CDR3 size: 14 residues. Source study methods: Amplification from reference gene primers served as the basis for estimated nucleated cell counts. The protocol was immunoSEQ multiplex PCR, while the TCRdb copy is restricted to in-frame clones and leaves out a portion. Clone size and the V and J calls come from that table; the DNA yielded D and trimming. The table lists roughly 290,000 clones, more than 70% of them singletons.

The V call is TRBV19, the J call TRBJ2-3, with TRBD2 matching over 8 bases. The clonotype comes from a woman in her forties or fifties who had recovered from COVID-19. The sequencing sample was made of peripheral blood. The CDR3 is CASSSSGSTDTQYF. The CDR3, as DNA: TGTGCCAGTAGCTCTAGCGGGAGCACAGATACGCAGTATTTT.